These 10 T cell receptor beta chains share one sample of origin, sequenced in a study of shared clonotypes between healthy human individuals. The data were produced by immunoSEQ multiplex PCR, yet TCRdb's version contains in-frame clones alone and is incomplete. Of about 2.3 million clones listed, 85% to 95% are singletons. Sequenced material: naive CD4+ T cells from PBMCs. This sample's subset: CD45RA+ positively selected. Receptors were obtained from a man aged 18 to 30 in good health. Some clones in this sample may be carry-over from other donors' samples.

V gene TRBV28 combines with J gene TRBJ2-5; 8 bases map to TRBD2. The J call may be in error: the DNA end matches TRBJ2-7 better. The CDR3 runs to 12 residues. Germline lookup yields CDR1 MDHEN and CDR2 SYDVKM. CDR3 amino acids: CAWGREAYEQYF. CDR3 bases: TGTGCTTGGGGGCGGGAGGCCTACGAGCAGTACTTC.

The V gene is TRBV7-9, the J gene TRBJ2-1; D is unresolved. This CDR3 has 11 amino acids. Germline CDR1 and CDR2: SEHNR and FQNEAQ (reference sequence). V gave up 8 bases and J gave up 15 bases, with 17 bases separating them. CDR3: CASADMVRAFF. CDR3 DNA: TGTGCCAGCGCCGATATGGTTCGTGCGTTCTTC.

This chain connects TRBV5-4 to TRBJ2-7, with 11 nucleotides matching TRBD2. Germline assignment: CDR1 SGHNT and CDR2 YYREEE (reference sequence). The CDR3 has 15 amino acids. J gave up 3 bases and V 0 bases, and 2 bases lay outside the gene matches. The CDR3 DNA reads TGTGCCAGCAGCTTGGGACTAGCGGGGTACTACGAGCAGTACTTC. It translates to CASSLGLAGYYEQYF.

The CDR3: CASSRDRAGTQYF. The CDR3 DNA is TGTGCCAGCAGTCGGGACCGGGCGGGGACCCAGTACTTC. The rearrangement links TRBV27 to TRBJ2-5; D might be TRBD1 or TRBD2, each matching 5 bases. Germline loops: CDR1 MNHEY, CDR2 SMNVEV (reference sequence). Trimming took 5 bases from V and 7 from J, leaving 14 bases between them. CDR3 length: 13 residues.

This chain connects TRBV5-1 to TRBJ2-2; tentative D call: TRBD1 (5 bases). The length of the CDR3 is 14 residues. V gave up 4 bases and J gave up 3 bases, with 10 bases separating them. The V gene's germline CDR1 is SGHRS and CDR2 YFSETQ. The CDR3 protein is CASSLPGYTGELFF. DNA of the CDR3: TGCGCCAGCAGCCTGCCAGGGTACACCGGGGAGCTGTTTTTT. The full variable domain, rest sourced from reference TRBV5-1 and TRBJ2-2, is KAGVTQTPRYLIKTRGQQVTLSCSPISGHRSVSWYQQTPGQGLQFLFEYFSETQRNKGNFPGRFSGRQFSNSRSEMNVSTLELGDSALYLCASSLPGYTGELFFGEGSRLTVL.

The J gene is TRBJ1-1, the V gene TRBV10-3, with D possibly being TRBD1 (6 bases). The CDR3 has 16 amino acids. The V gene lost 0 bases and the J gene lost 1 base, with 12 bases spanning the gap. Germline-derived CDR1 and CDR2 are ENHRY and SYGVKD. The CDR3 DNA reads TGTGCCATCAGTGAGTCAGGGGGGGGCTCGAACACTGAAGCTTTCTTT. Translating gives CAISESGGGSNTEAFF.

V usage is TRBV4-3 and J usage is TRBJ2-3; D gene ambiguous. The CDR3 totals 12 residues. With 3 bases removed from V and 2 bases from J, the gap between germline ends came to 3 bases. Germline V gene sequence: CDR1 LGHNA, CDR2 YSLEER. The CDR3 protein is CASSQTTDTQYF. The CDR3 DNA sequence: TGCGCCAGCAGCCAGACCACAGATACGCAGTATTTT.

The rearrangement links TRBV10-3 to TRBJ2-1, with TRBD2 matching 9 bases. Germline V gene data show CDR1 as ENHRY and CDR2 as SYGVKD. The CDR3 length is 17 residues. V lost 0 bases, J lost 4 bases, and 7 bases stayed unmatched. This CDR3 reads CAISESSGLASYNEQFF. The DNA of the CDR3 is TGTGCCATCAGTGAGTCTTCTGGACTAGCGTCATACAATGAGCAGTTCTTC.

To note about this clone: The sample has other DNA sequences that encode this CDR3 too. The chain is built from TRBV5-1 and TRBJ1-2, with D perhaps matching TRBD1 (6 bases). The V end lost 3 bases, the J end lost 4 bases, and 10 bases lay between the germline ends. This CDR3 region has 13 residues. Germline values: CDR1 SGHRS, CDR2 YFSETQ. CDR3 sequence: CASSSSGVYGYTF. CDR3 coding DNA: TGCGCCAGCAGCTCCTCAGGGGTCTATGGCTACACCTTC.

This chain links TRBV4-1 with TRBJ2-1; 9 bases agree with TRBD1. Trimming removed 0 bases from V and 9 bases from J; junction bases left unmatched: 9. Germline CDR1 is MGHRA and CDR2 is YSYEKL. This CDR3 region has 16 residues. The CDR3 is CASSQEGDRVFVEQFF. The CDR3 nucleotides are TGCGCCAGCAGCCAAGAAGGGGACAGGGTCTTCGTTGAGCAGTTCTTC.